The entry below describes one T cell receptor (beta chain). The data were obtained in a study of CDR3 diversity in severe acne. One entry per CDR3 protein, called by TCRdb with MiXCR from the PCR reads. The data show tens of thousands of distinct CDR3 sequences, 51% seen once. V was trimmed by 2 bases and J by 4 bases, leaving 11 bases between them. The germline V gene encodes CDR1 SQVTM and CDR2 ANQGSEA. CDR3 length: 13 amino acids. The TCR was taken from a male donor in good health, without acne. V usage is TRBV29-1 and J usage is TRBJ2-5; D may be TRBD1 or TRBD2 (6 bases each). Sequenced input: blood. CDR3 residues: CSVERGEGETQYF. CDR3 nucleotides: TGCAGCGTTGAAAGGGGGGAAGGAGAGACCCAGTACTTC.